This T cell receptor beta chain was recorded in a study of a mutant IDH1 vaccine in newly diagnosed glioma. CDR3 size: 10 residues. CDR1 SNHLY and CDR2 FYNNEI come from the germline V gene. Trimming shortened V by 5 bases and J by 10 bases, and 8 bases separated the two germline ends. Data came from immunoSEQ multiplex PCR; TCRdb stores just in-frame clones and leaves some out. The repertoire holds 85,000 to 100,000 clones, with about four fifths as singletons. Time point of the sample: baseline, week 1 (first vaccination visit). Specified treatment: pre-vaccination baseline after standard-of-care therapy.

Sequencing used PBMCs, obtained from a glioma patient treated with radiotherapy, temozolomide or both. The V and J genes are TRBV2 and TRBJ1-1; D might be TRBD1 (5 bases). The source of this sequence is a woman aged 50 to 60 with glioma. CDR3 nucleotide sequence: TGTGCCAGCAGTTACAGGAGAGCTTTCTTT. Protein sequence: CASSYRRAFF.